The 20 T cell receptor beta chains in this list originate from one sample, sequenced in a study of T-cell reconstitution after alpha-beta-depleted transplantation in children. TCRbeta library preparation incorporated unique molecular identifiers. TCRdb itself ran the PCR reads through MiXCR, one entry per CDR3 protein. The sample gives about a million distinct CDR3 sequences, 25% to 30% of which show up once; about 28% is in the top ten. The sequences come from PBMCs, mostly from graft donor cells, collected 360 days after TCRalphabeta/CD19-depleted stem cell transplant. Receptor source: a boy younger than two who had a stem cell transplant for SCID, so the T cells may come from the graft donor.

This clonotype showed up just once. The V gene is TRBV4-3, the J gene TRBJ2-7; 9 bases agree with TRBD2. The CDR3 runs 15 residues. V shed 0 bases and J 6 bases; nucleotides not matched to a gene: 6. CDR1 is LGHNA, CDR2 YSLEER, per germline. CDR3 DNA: TGCGCCAGCAGCCAAGAGCGGGGGGGCTCCCTCGAGCAGTACTTC. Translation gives CASSQERGGSLEQYF.

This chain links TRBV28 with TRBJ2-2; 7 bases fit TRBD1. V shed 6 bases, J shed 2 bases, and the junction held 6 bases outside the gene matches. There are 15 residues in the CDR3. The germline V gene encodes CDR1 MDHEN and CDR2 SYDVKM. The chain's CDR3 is CASSRRQGNTGELFF. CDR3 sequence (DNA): TGTGCCAGCAGCCGACGACAGGGAAACACCGGGGAGCTGTTTTTT.

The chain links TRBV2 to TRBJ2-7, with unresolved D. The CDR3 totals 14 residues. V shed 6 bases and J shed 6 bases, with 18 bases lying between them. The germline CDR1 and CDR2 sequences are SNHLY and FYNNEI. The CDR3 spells CASSVVTYLGEQYF. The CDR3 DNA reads TGTGCCAGCAGCGTTGTGACTTATCTCGGCGAGCAGTACTTC. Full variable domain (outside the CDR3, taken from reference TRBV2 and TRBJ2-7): EPEVTQTPSHQVTQMGQEVILRCVPISNHLYFYWYRQILGQKVEFLVSFYNNEISEKSEIFDDQFSVERPDGSNFTLKIRSTKLEDSAMYFCASSVVTYLGEQYFGPGTRLTVT.

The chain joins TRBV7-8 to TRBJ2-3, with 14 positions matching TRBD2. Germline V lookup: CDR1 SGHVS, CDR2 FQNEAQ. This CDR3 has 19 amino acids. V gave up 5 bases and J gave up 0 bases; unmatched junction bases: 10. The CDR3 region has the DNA TGTGCCAGCAGCCCCCGACTGGGACTAGCGGGGGTTAGCACAGATACGCAGTATTTT. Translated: CASSPRLGLAGVSTDTQYF.

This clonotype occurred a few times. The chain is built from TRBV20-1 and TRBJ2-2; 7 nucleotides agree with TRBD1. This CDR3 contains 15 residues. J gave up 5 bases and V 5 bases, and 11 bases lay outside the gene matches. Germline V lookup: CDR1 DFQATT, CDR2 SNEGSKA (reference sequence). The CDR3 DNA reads TGCAGTGCTTCCTCCGACAGGGCGTTAACCGGGGAGCTGTTTTTT. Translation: CSASSDRALTGELFF.

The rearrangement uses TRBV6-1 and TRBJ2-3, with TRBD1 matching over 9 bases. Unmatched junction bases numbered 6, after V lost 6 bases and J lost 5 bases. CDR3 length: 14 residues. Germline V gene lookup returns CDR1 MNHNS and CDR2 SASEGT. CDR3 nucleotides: TGTGCCAGCAGCCCCGGGACAGGGCTAGATACGCAGTATTTT. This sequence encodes CASSPGTGLDTQYF.

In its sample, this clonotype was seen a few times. The CDR3 here is CSARTEAIRTDTQYF. CDR3 DNA sequence: TGCAGTGCCAGAACCGAGGCCATCCGCACAGATACGCAGTATTTT. The chain employs TRBV20-1 and TRBJ2-3; no reliable D call. Per the germline V gene, CDR1 is DFQATT and CDR2 is SNEGSKA (reference sequence). The CDR3 spans 15 residues. V lost 6 bases and J 1 base, leaving 17 bases between the germline ends.

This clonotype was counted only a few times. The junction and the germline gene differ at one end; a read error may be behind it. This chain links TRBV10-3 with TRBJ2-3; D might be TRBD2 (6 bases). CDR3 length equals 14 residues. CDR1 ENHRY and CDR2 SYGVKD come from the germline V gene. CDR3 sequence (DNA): TGTGCCATCAGGGAGTGGGGGGTTGAAGATACGCAGTATTTT. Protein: CAIREWGVEDTQYF.

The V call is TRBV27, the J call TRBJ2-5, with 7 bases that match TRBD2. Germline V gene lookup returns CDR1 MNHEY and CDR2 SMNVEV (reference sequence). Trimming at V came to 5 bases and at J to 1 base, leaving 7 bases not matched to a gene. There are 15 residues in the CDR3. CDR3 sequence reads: CASSKRGRSQETQYF. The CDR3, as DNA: TGTGCCAGCAGTAAGCGGGGACGGAGCCAAGAGACCCAGTACTTC.

The chain's CDR3 is CASSQEDDGADTQYF. Written as DNA, the CDR3 is TGCGCCAGCAGCCAAGAGGACGACGGGGCAGATACGCAGTATTTT. This rearrangement joins TRBV4-1 to TRBJ2-3, with a tentative D call TRBD2 (5 bases). Germline assignment: CDR1 MGHRA and CDR2 YSYEKL. Trimming stripped 0 bases from V and 4 bases from J, with 11 bases between. The CDR3 runs to 15 residues.

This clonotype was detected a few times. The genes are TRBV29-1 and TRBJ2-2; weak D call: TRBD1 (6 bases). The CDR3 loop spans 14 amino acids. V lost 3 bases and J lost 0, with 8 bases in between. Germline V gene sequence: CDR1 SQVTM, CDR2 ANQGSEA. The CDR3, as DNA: TGCAGCGTTGAGTGGGACACGAACACCGGGGAGCTGTTTTTT. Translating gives CSVEWDTNTGELFF.

In DNA, the CDR3 is TGTGCCAGCAGTTCCGGACAGGGCAATAACGGGGAGCTGTTTTTT. Translating gives CASSSGQGNNGELFF. The rearrangement joins TRBV12-3 or TRBV12-4 to TRBJ2-2, with 8 bases that match TRBD1. CDR3 length: 15 amino acids. Losses at the gene ends were 4 bases for V and 7 bases for J; bases not matched to a gene: 8.

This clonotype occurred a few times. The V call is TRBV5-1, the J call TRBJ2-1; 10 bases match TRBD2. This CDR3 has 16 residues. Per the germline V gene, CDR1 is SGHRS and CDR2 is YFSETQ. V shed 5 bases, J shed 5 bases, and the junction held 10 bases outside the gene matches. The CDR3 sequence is CASRPTLAGEHNEQFF. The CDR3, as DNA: TGCGCCAGCAGGCCGACCCTAGCGGGGGAACACAATGAGCAGTTCTTC. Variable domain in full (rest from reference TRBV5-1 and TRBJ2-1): KAGVTQTPRYLIKTRGQQVTLSCSPISGHRSVSWYQQTPGQGLQFLFEYFSETQRNKGNFPGRFSGRQFSNSRSEMNVSTLELGDSALYLCASRPTLAGEHNEQFFGPGTRLTVL.

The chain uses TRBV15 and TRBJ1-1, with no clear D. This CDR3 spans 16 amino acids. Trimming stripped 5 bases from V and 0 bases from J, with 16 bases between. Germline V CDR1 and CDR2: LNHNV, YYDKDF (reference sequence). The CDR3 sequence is CATSETIDTMNTEAFF. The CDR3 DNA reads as TGTGCCACCAGCGAAACAATCGACACAATGAACACTGAAGCTTTCTTT.

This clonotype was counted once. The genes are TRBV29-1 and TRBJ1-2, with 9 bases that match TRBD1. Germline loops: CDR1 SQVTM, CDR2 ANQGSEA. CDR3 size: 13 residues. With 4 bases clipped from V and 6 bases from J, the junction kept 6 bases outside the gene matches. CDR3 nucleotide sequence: TGCAGCGTTGGATCGGACAGGGGCCATGGCTACACCTTC. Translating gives CSVGSDRGHGYTF.

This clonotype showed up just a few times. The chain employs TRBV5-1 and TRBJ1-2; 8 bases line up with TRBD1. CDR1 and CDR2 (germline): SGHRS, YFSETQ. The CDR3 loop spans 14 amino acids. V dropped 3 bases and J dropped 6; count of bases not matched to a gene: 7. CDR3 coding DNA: TGCGCCAGCAGCTCAAGACAGGGGAGTCATGGCTACACCTTC. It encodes CASSSRQGSHGYTF. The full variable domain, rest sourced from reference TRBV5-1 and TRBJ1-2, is KAGVTQTPRYLIKTRGQQVTLSCSPISGHRSVSWYQQTPGQGLQFLFEYFSETQRNKGNFPGRFSGRQFSNSRSEMNVSTLELGDSALYLCASSSRQGSHGYTFGSGTRLTVV.

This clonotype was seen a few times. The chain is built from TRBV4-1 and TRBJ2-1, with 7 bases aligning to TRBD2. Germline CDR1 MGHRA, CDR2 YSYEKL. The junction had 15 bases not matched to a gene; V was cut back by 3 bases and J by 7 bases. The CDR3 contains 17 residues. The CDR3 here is CASSQAYPRLASNEQFF. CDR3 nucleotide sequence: TGCGCCAGCAGCCAGGCCTACCCCCGACTAGCTTCTAATGAGCAGTTCTTC.

This chain's CDR3 is CASSEYASHEQYF. CDR3 nucleotides: TGTGCCAGCAGTGAATATGCCAGCCACGAGCAGTACTTC. The chain has TRBV25-1 and TRBJ2-7; D gene unclear. Trimming shortened V by 0 bases and J by 5 bases, and 8 bases separated the two germline ends. CDR1 and CDR2 (germline): MGHDK, SYGVNS. The CDR3 length is 13 residues.

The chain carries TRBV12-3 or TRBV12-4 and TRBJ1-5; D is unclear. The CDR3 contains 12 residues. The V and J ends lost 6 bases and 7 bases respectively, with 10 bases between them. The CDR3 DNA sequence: TGTGCCAGCAGGCTAGGTAGCCAGCCCCAGCATTTT. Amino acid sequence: CASRLGSQPQHF.

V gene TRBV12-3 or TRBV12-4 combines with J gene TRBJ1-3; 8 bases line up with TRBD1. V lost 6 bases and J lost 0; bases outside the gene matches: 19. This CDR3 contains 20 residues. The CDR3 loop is CASRIFSRGLLVSSGNTIYF. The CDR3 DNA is TGTGCCAGCAGGATTTTTTCCAGGGGGCTGTTAGTCAGCTCTGGAAACACCATATATTTT.